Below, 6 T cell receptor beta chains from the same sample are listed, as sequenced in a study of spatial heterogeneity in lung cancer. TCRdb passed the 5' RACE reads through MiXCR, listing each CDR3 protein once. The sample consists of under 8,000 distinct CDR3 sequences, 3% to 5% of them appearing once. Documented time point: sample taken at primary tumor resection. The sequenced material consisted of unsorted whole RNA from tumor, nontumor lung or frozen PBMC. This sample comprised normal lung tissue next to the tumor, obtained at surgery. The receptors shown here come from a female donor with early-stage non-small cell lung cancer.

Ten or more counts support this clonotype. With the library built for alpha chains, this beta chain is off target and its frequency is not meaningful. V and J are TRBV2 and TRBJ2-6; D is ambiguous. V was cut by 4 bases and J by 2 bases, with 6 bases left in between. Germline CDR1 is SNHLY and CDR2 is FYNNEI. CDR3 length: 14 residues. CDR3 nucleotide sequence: TGTGCCAGCAGTGGGGTAACTGGGGCCAACGTCCTGACTTTC. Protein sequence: CASSGVTGANVLTF.

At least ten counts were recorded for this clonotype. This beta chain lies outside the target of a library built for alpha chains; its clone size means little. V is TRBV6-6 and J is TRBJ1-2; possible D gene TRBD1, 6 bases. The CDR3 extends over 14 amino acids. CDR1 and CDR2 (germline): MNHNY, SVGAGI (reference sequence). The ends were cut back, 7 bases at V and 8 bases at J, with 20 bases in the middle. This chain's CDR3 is CASINRVFSRGYTF. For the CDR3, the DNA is TGTGCCAGCATTAACAGGGTCTTTTCGAGGGGCTACACCTTC.

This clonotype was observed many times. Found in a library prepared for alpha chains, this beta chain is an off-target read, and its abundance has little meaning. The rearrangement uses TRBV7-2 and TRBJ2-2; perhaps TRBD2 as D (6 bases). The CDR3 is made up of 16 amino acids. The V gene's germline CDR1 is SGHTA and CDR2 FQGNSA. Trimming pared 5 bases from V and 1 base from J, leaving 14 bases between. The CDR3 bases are TGTGCCAGCAGCCCCCACGGGCGGGGGAACACCGGGGAGCTGTTTTTT. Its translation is CASSPHGRGNTGELFF.

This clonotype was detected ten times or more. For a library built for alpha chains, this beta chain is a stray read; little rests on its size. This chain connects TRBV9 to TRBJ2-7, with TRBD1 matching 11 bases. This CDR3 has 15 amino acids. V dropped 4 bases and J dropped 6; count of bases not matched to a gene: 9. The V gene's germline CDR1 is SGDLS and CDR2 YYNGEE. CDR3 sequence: CASSYTTGTGGEQYF. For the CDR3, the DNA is TGTGCCAGCAGCTACACAACCGGGACAGGGGGCGAGCAGTACTTC.

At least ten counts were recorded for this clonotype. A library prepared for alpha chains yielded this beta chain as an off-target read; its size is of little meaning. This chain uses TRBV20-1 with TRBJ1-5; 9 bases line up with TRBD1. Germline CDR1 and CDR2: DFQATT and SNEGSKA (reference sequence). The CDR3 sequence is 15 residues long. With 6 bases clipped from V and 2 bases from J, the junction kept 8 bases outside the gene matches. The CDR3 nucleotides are TGCAGTGCAGGAGGGGACAGGGAGGGCAATCAGCCCCAGCATTTT. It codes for CSAGGDREGNQPQHF.

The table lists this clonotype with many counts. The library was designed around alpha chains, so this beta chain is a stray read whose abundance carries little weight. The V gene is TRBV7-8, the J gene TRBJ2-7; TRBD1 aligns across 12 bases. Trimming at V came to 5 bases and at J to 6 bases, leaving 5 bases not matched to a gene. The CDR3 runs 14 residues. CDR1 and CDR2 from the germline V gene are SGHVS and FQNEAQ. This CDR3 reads CASSTGQGAAEQYF. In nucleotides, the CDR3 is TGTGCCAGCAGCACGGGACAGGGGGCGGCCGAGCAGTACTTC.